This paragraph reports one T cell receptor beta chain. TCRdb re-called the 5' RACE reads; one entry per CDR3 protein, DNA not given. The table for this sample gives 110,000 to 150,000 distinct CDR3 sequences. The sample is drawn from a study of monozygotic twins with inflammatory bowel disease. This CDR3 comprises 13 residues. Germline CDR1 is LGHNA and CDR2 is YSLEER. Blood (less than 2.6 ml) was collected from every donor individually. The chain recombines TRBV4-3 with TRBJ2-1; TCRdb names TRBD1, which stays unverified in the absence of DNA. Sequenced sample: blood. This TCR was sampled from a human donor with ulcerative colitis or Crohn's disease, or a healthy co-twin of an affected twin (not recorded which). The CDR3: CASSQESVHEQFF.